The clone carrying this T cell receptor beta chain came up a few times. The data belong to a study of Graves' ophthalmopathy and Graves' hyperthyroidism. At the level of the study: No treatment had been given when peripheral blood was collected at initial diagnosis.

Using RNA transcripts, the TCR beta CDR3 regions were amplified. The workflow started with a first-round RT-PCR run with HTBI primers and then moved on to a second-round multiplex PCR. MiXCR was run by TCRdb on the multiplex PCR reads, yielding one entry per CDR3 protein. The sample contains about 700,000 distinct CDR3 sequences, roughly 40% of which appear only once. Ophthalmopathic donors had moderate-to-severe activity, CAS ≥3 and NOSPECS ≥4, with disease that had lasted under 3 months. Certain patients were not enrolled. These were patients with other autoimmune diseases, uncontrolled infections, pregnancy or lactation. Each diagnosis was determined on the basis of clinical symptoms, serum thyroxine, TRAb, thyroid ultrasound and orbital computed tomography. The CDR3 consists of 16 residues. Trimming pared 0 bases from V and 2 bases from J, leaving 12 bases between. Germline V gene sequence: CDR1 SGHNT, CDR2 YYREEE (reference sequence).

This sequence was found in an adult man with Graves' ophthalmopathy. J is TRBJ1-3 and V is TRBV5-4; no clear D. The sample was peripheral blood. This CDR3 is CASSLGSSYPGNTIYF. The CDR3 DNA is TGTGCCAGCAGCTTGGGGTCCTCCTACCCTGGAAACACCATATATTTT.